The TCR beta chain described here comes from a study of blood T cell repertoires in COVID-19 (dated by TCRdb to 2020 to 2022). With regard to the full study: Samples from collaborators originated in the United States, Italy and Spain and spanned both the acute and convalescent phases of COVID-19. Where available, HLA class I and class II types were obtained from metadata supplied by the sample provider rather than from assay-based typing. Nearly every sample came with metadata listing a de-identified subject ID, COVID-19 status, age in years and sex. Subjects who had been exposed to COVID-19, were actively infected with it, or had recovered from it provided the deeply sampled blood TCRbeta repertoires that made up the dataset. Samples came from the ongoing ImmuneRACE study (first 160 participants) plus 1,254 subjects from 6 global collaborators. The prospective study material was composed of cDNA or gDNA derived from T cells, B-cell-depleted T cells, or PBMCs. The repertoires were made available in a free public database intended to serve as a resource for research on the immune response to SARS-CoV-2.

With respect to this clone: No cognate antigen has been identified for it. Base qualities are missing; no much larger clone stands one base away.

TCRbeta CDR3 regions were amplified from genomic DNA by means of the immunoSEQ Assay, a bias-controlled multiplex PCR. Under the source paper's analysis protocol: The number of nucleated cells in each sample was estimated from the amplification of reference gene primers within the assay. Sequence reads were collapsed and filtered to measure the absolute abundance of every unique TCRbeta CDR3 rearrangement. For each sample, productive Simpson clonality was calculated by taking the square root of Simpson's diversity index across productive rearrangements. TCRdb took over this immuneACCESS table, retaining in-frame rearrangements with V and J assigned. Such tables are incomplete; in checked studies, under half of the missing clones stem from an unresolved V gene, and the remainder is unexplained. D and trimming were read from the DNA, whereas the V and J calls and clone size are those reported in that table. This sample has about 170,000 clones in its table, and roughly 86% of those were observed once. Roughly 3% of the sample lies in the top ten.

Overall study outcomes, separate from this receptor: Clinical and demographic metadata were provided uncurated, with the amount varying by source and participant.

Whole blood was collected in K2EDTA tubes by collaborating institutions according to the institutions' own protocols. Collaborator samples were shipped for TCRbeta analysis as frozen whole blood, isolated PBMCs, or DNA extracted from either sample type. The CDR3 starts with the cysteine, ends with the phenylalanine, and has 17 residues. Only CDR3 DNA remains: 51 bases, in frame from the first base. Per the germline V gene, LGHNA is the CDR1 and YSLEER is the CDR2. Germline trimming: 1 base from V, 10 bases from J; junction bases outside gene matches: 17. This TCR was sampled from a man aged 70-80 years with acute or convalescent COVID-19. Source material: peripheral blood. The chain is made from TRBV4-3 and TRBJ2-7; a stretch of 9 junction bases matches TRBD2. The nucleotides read TGCGCCAGCAGCCAAGCCTTGGCCGGTAAAGCGGGGGGCCCTCAGTACTTC. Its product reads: CASSQALAGKAGGPQYF.